This T cell receptor (beta chain) was profiled in a study of OX40 agonist ivuxolimab in advanced cancers. Overall study: Every 2 weeks, patients received ivuxolimab intravenously, dosed at 0.01 to 10 mg/kg. Partial responses occurred in three patients (one hepatocellular carcinoma, two cutaneous melanoma).

CDR1 SEHNR and CDR2 FQNEAQ come from the germline V gene (reference sequence). This CDR3 is built from 14 residues. Trimming removed 4 bases from V and 6 bases from J; junction bases left unmatched: 3. Profiled with immunoSEQ multiplex PCR; TCRdb holds only in-frame clones, not every one. The sample lists about 31,000 clones, 80% to 90% seen once, with around a quarter in the top ten. Samples were taken at baseline and on day 1 of cycles 4 and 7. This receptor was taken from an adult with an advanced solid tumor such as melanoma, head and neck, liver or kidney cancer. The J gene is TRBJ2-1, the V gene TRBV7-9; the match to TRBD1 covers 10 bases. Sample: CD4+ or CD8+ T cells sorted from blood, taken in a trial of the OX40 agonist ivuxolimab. The CDR3, as DNA: TGTGCCAGCAGCTCGTGGACAGGGGGCAATGAGCAGTTCTTC. Protein: CASSSWTGGNEQFF.